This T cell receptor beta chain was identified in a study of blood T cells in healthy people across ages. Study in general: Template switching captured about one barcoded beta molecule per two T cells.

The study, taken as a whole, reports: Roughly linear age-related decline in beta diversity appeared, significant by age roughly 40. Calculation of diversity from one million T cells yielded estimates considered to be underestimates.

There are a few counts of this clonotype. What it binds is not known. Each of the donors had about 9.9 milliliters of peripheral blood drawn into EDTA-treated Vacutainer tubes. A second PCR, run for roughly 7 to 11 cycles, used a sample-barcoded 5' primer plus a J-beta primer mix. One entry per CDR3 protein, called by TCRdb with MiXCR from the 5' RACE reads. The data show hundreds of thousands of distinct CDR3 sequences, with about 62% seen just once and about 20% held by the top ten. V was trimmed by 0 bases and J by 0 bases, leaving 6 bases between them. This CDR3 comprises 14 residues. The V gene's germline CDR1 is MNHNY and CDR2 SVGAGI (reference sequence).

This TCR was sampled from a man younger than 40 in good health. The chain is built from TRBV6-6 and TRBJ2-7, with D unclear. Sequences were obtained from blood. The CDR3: CASSYSKGSYEQYF. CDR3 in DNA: TGTGCCAGCAGTTACTCTAAGGGCTCCTACGAGCAGTACTTC.